This is a list of T cell receptor beta chains from one sample in a study of T cells in Graves' hyperthyroidism and ophthalmopathy. TCRdb used MiXCR to reprocess the multiplex PCR reads, holding one entry per CDR3 protein. The data contain about 640,000 distinct CDR3 sequences, 45% of them singletons. The sample consisted of peripheral blood or thyroid tissue (not recorded which). These receptors were obtained from an adult man with Graves' disease, either hyperthyroidism or ophthalmopathy (not recorded which). CDR3s include the opening cysteine and the closing phenylalanine or tryptophan. A D gene is named only where the DNA matches it firmly. Rows may omit the clone size; those that give it use once, few, many or a size class.

cdr3_length j_call d_call v_call clone_size cdr3_aa cdr3_nt
12 TRBJ2-7 . TRBV7-2 many CASSPPDYEQYF TGTGCCAGCAGCCCACCGGACTACGAGCAGTACTTC
15 TRBJ1-6 . TRBV10-3 many CAISEAGPLNSPLHF TGTGCCATCAGTGAGGCGGGACCCCTCAATTCACCCCTCCACTTT
16 TRBJ2-2 TRBD2 TRBV20-1 . CSASTGLAMSTGELFF TGCAGTGCTAGTACGGGACTAGCGATGAGCACCGGGGAGCTGTTTTTT
11 TRBJ1-2 . TRBV12-3/TRBV12-4 . CASGPLEGYTF TGTGCCAGCGGACCCTTGGAGGGCTACACCTTC
15 TRBJ2-1 TRBD2 TRBV7-9 . CASSLLAGAYNEQFF TGTGCCAGCAGCTTATTAGCGGGGGCCTACAATGAGCAGTTCTTC
15 TRBJ1-5 . TRBV7-2 . CASSQFRDSNQPQHF TGTGCCAGCAGCCAATTTCGGGACAGCAATCAGCCCCAGCATTTT
16 TRBJ2-7 TRBD1 TRBV10-3 . CASGLAGTGPPSEQYF TGTGCCAGCGGATTAGCCGGGACAGGTCCACCCTCCGAGCAGTACTTC
12 TRBJ2-5 . TRBV7-9 many CASSLSGETQYF TGTGCCAGCAGTTTGAGTGGAGAGACCCAGTACTTC
12 TRBJ2-5 . TRBV20-1 many CSAAAYQETQYF TGCAGTGCCGCCGCGTACCAAGAGACCCAGTACTTC
16 TRBJ1-1 . TRBV29-1 many CSVEAPSGSIRNLAFF TGCAGCGTTGAAGCCCCCTCGGGATCGATTCGAAATTTGGCTTTCTTT
11 TRBJ1-6 . TRBV24-1 few CATSYNSPLHF TGTGCCACCTCCTATAATTCACCCCTCCACTTT
14 TRBJ2-7 TRBD1 TRBV20-1 . CSAQRQGGSYEQYF TGCAGTGCTCAAAGACAGGGGGGTTCCTACGAGCAGTACTTC
12 TRBJ2-2 . TRBV6-1 . CASATGSGELFF TGTGCCAGCGCGACAGGCTCCGGGGAGCTGTTTTTT
13 TRBJ1-2 . TRBV5-1 few CASFDGTRGGYTF TGCGCCAGCTTCGACGGGACTCGGGGTGGCTACACCTTC
11 TRBJ1-6 . TRBV2 . CASQLRDKSHF TGTGCCAGCCAGTTGAGGGACAAATCTCACTTT